A single sample gave rise to the 21 T cell receptor beta chains below, sequenced in a study of early T cells in non-severe SARS-CoV-2 infection. TCRdb itself ran the 5' RACE reads through MiXCR, one entry per CDR3 protein. The profile covers 25,000 to 35,000 distinct CDR3 sequences, with about 3.8% appearing a single time and more than 8% taken by the ten largest. The sequenced material came from whole blood. These TCRs come from an adult who was a healthcare worker with PCR-confirmed SARS-CoV-2 infection or an uninfected control (not recorded which).

This clonotype was counted many times. The CDR3, as DNA: TGTGCCAGCAGCTCGCCCGGGACAGGAGATTACAATGAGCAGTTCTTC. It yields the protein CASSSPGTGDYNEQFF. The chain couples TRBV5-4 to TRBJ2-1; TRBD1 matches 8 bases. Germline CDR1 reads SGHNT; CDR2 reads YYREEE (reference sequence). The CDR3 spans 16 residues. Unmatched junction bases numbered 9, after V lost 3 bases and J lost 4 bases.

This clonotype turned up a few times. This rearrangement joins TRBV12-3 or TRBV12-4 to TRBJ1-2; D not resolved. Deletions cut 3 bases from V and 6 bases from J, with 8 bases between. The CDR3 totals 12 residues. The CDR3 reads CASSFPENGYTF. In nucleotides, the CDR3 is TGTGCCAGCAGTTTCCCGGAAAATGGCTACACCTTC.

This clonotype was counted many times. The CDR3 DNA is TGTGCCAGCAGCCAAGGGGGGGCGCTAGGCGGGGAGCTGTTTTTT. Translated: CASSQGGALGGELFF. The chain recombines TRBV11-2 with TRBJ2-2, with a weak D call TRBD2 (7 bases). The V end was cut by 5 bases, the J end by 7 bases, with 17 bases between. CDR1 is SGHAT, CDR2 FQNNGV, per germline. This CDR3 is 15 amino acids long.

The sample holds many counts of this clonotype. V is TRBV30 and J is TRBJ2-6; unclear D gene. The CDR3 totals 15 residues. CDR1 GTSNPN and CDR2 SVGIG come from the germline V gene (reference sequence). V was shortened by 0 bases and J by 5 bases, with 11 bases between the two germline ends. CDR3 region: CAWSVQTNRANVLTF. The CDR3 DNA sequence: TGTGCCTGGAGTGTTCAGACAAATCGGGCCAACGTCCTGACTTTC.

This clonotype was counted many times. This chain links TRBV10-2 with TRBJ2-5; D gene uncertain. V was pared by 6 bases and J by 1 base, with 12 bases between. Germline CDR1 WSHSY, CDR2 SAAADI. The CDR3 has 14 amino acids. DNA of the CDR3: TGCGCCAGCAGGCGGTTTGCCGGCCAAGAGACCCAGTACTTC. It specifies CASRRFAGQETQYF.

This clonotype was seen many times. The chain combines TRBV5-6 with TRBJ1-6, with D maybe TRBD1 (6 bases). Per the germline V gene, CDR1 is SGHDT and CDR2 is YYEEEE. The CDR3 loop spans 15 amino acids. V was pared by 0 bases and J by 3 bases, with 7 bases between. The CDR3: CASSLGTVYNSPLHF. In DNA form, the CDR3 reads TGTGCCAGCAGCTTGGGGACAGTCTATAATTCACCCCTCCACTTT.

Many counts were recorded for this clonotype. J is TRBJ2-6 and V is TRBV2, with D unclear. The germline CDR1 and CDR2 sequences are SNHLY and FYNNEI. There are 12 residues in the CDR3. Trimming stripped 4 bases from V and 6 bases from J, with 4 bases between. The CDR3 reads CASSVEANVLTF. CDR3 coding DNA: TGTGCCAGCAGTGTAGAGGCCAACGTCCTGACTTTC.

This clonotype was seen at least ten times. One end of the junction does not line up with germline, which may come from a read error. The chain joins TRBV7-7 to TRBJ1-1, with 12 positions matching TRBD1. Per the germline V gene, CDR1 is SSHAT and CDR2 is FNYEAQ (reference sequence). The CDR3 is 16 residues long. In DNA form, the CDR3 reads TGTGCTAGCAGCCCTCGGGACAGGGGGCTGGACACTGAAGCTTTCTTT. Its translation is CASSPRDRGLDTEAFF.

This clonotype has a count of ten or more. V is TRBV9 and J is TRBJ2-2; unclear D gene. Per the germline V gene, CDR1 is SGDLS and CDR2 is YYNGEE. The CDR3 totals 12 residues. Between the trimmed V and J ends, which lost 0 bases and 7 bases, there was a span of 4 bases. Written as DNA, the CDR3 is TGTGCCAGCAGCGTAGGAATCGGGGAGCTGTTTTTT. Translating gives CASSVGIGELFF.

This clonotype was seen a handful of times. The chain links TRBV20-1 to TRBJ2-1, with 12 bases lining up with TRBD2. V lost 5 bases to trimming and J lost 2 bases; unmatched junction nucleotides: 4. Per the germline V gene, CDR1 is DFQATT and CDR2 is SNEGSKA (reference sequence). CDR3 length equals 15 residues. DNA of the CDR3: TGCAGTGCTCGGGGACTAGCGGGTCCCTACAATGAGCAGTTCTTC. Translating it yields CSARGLAGPYNEQFF.

The chain recombines TRBV25-1 with TRBJ2-7; the D gene is possibly TRBD1 (6 bases). Germline V CDR1 and CDR2: MGHDK, SYGVNS. V gave up 10 bases and J gave up 2 bases, with 15 bases separating them. This CDR3 region has 13 residues. The CDR3 coding sequence is TGTGCCACCCACTACAGGGTCACCTACGAGCAGTACTTC. This sequence encodes CATHYRVTYEQYF.

This clonotype came up many times. The chain recombines TRBV5-4 with TRBJ2-7; D ambiguous. The CDR3 has 13 residues. V lost 0 bases and J 7 bases, leaving 11 bases between the germline ends. CDR1 and CDR2 (germline): SGHNT, YYREEE (reference sequence). The DNA for the CDR3 is TGTGCCAGCAGCTTGGACCAGACTGCTGAGCAGTACTTC. Residues: CASSLDQTAEQYF.

This clonotype occurred a few times. The V gene is TRBV30, the J gene TRBJ1-2, with TRBD1 identical over 10 bases. The CDR3 spans 11 residues. CDR1 is GTSNPN and CDR2 is SVGIG in the germline V gene (reference sequence). The trim removed 5 bases at V and 9 bases at J, leaving 3 bases unmatched. CDR3 region: CAWEDRGSYTF. The DNA for the CDR3 is TGTGCCTGGGAGGACAGGGGGAGCTACACCTTC. The variable domain in full, completed from reference TRBV30 and TRBJ1-2, reads SQTIHQWPATLVQPVGSPLSLECTVEGTSNPNLYWYRQAAGRGLQLLFYSVGIGQISSEVPQNLSASRPQDRQFILSSKKLLLSDSGFYLCAWEDRGSYTFGSGTRLTVV.

The sample holds many counts of this clonotype. This chain links TRBV14 with TRBJ2-7; 9 positions match TRBD2. Trimming at V came to 6 bases and at J to 1 base, leaving 4 bases not matched to a gene. Per germline, CDR1 SGHDN and CDR2 FVKESK. The CDR3 is 14 amino acids. The CDR3 DNA is TGTGCCAGCAGAAATAGCGGGGGTTCCTACGAGCAGTACTTC. This encodes CASRNSGGSYEQYF.

In its sample, this clonotype was seen many times. The chain is built from TRBV7-8 and TRBJ2-7, with D perhaps TRBD1 or TRBD2 (7 bases each). The CDR3 has 19 amino acids. Germline V gives CDR1 SGHVS, CDR2 FQNEAQ. Trimming stripped 0 bases from V and 4 bases from J, with 25 bases between. This chain's CDR3 is CASSLAHLTRQGGVYEQYF. CDR3 in DNA: TGTGCCAGCAGCTTAGCCCACCTCACAAGACAGGGAGGGGTGTACGAGCAGTACTTC.

The chain employs TRBV3-1 and TRBJ2-5; TRBD2 aligns across 9 bases. The germline gives CDR1 LGHDT, CDR2 YNNKEL (reference sequence). The V gene end was trimmed by 5 bases and the J gene end by 3 bases; junction bases not matched to a gene: 4. This CDR3 comprises 14 residues. The CDR3 loop is CASSGRLAEETQYF. For the CDR3, the DNA is TGTGCCAGCAGCGGAAGACTAGCGGAAGAGACCCAGTACTTC.

The genes are TRBV7-8 and TRBJ2-2, with a possible D match to TRBD2 (5 bases). Germline-derived CDR1 and CDR2 are SGHVS and FQNEAQ. The CDR3 sequence is 15 residues long. V shed 11 bases and J shed 1 base, with 17 bases lying between them. CDR3: CASKTSAGNTGELFF. Here the CDR3 DNA reads TGTGCCTCCAAGACGAGCGCGGGGAACACCGGGGAGCTGTTTTTT.

The rearrangement uses TRBV2 and TRBJ2-7; D gene ambiguous. The germline gives CDR1 SNHLY, CDR2 FYNNEI. The CDR3 extends over 12 amino acids. V was cut by 6 bases and J by 5 bases, with 11 bases left in between. CDR3 sequence: CASSSRANEQYF. Here the CDR3 DNA reads TGTGCCAGCAGCAGTCGGGCCAACGAGCAGTACTTC.

This clonotype was seen ten or more times. This CDR3 reads CASSLLQDTEAFF. Here the CDR3 DNA reads TGCGCCAGCAGCTTGCTCCAAGACACTGAAGCTTTCTTT. The rearrangement joins TRBV5-1 to TRBJ1-1; D gene ambiguous. Germline CDR1 is SGHRS and CDR2 is YFSETQ. Trimming cost V 1 base and J 3 bases, with 7 bases left between them. The CDR3 loop spans 13 amino acids. The complete variable domain, with remaining parts taken from reference TRBV5-1 and TRBJ1-1, reads KAGVTQTPRYLIKTRGQQVTLSCSPISGHRSVSWYQQTPGQGLQFLFEYFSETQRNKGNFPGRFSGRQFSNSRSEMNVSTLELGDSALYLCASSLLQDTEAFFGQGTRLTVV.

The rearrangement links TRBV5-1 to TRBJ2-2; D may be TRBD2 (5 bases). CDR3 length: 16 residues. Trimming shortened V by 1 base and J by 2 bases, and 12 bases separated the two germline ends. Germline loops: CDR1 SGHRS, CDR2 YFSETQ. Here the CDR3 reads CASSLRASRNTGELFF. Here the CDR3 DNA reads TGCGCCAGCAGCTTGAGGGCTAGCAGAAACACCGGGGAGCTGTTTTTT.

This clonotype was recorded many times. The chain uses TRBV20-1 and TRBJ2-5, with D possibly TRBD2 on 6 matching bases. The CDR3 is 14 residues long. CDR1 is DFQATT and CDR2 is SNEGSKA in the germline V gene (reference sequence). V lost 5 bases, J lost 4 bases, and 17 bases lay in between. The CDR3 DNA reads TGCAGTGCTCGCAGCCCAGCGGGTTTAGAGACCCAGTACTTC. The encoded protein is CSARSPAGLETQYF.